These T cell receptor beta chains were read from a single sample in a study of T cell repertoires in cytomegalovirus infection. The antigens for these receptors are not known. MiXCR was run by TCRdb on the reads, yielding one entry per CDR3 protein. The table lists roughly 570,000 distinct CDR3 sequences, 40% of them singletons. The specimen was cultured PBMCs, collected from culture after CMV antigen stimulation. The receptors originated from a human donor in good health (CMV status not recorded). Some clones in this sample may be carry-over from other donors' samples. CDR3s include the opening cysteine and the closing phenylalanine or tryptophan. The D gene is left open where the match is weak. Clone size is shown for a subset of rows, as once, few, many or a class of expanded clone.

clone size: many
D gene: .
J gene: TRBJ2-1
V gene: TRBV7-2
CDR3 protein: CASSSGRRTTQFF
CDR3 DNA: TGTGCCAGCAGCTCGGGGAGAAGAACAACCCAGTTCTTC

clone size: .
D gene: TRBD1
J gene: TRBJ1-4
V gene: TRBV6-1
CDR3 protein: CASSSGGAGEKLFF
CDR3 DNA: TGTGCCAGCAGTTCAGGGGGCGCTGGGGAAAAACTGTTTTTT

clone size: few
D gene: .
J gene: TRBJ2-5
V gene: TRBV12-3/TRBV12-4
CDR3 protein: CASSAEGETQYF
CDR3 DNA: TGTGCCAGCAGTGCTGAGGGGGAGACCCAGTACTTC

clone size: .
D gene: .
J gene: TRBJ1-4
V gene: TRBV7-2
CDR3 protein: CASLRAPNEKLFF
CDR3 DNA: TGTGCCAGCCTCAGGGCTCCTAATGAAAAACTGTTTTTT

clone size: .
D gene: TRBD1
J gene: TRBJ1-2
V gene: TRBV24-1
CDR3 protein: CATSDPGQGYGYTF
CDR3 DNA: TGTGCCACCAGTGACCCGGGACAGGGCTATGGCTACACCTTC

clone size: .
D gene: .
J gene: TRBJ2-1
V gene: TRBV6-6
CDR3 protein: CASSYVLNAQFF
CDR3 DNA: TGTGCCAGCAGTTACGTCCTTAATGCGCAGTTCTTC

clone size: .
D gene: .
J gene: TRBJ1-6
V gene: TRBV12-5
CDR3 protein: CASGQKTGIGDSPLHF
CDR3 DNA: TGTGCTAGTGGTCAAAAAACGGGGATAGGAGATTCACCCCTCCACTTT

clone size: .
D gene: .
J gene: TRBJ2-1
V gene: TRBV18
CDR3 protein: CASSLRTYHFLKGYNEQFF
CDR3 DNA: TGTGCCAGCTCACTCCGGACCTACCACTTTCTTAAGGGGTACAATGAGCAGTTCTTC

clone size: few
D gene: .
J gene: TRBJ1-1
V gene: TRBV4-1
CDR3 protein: CASSWGGGGNTEAFF
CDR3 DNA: TGCGCCAGCAGCTGGGGGGGGGGTGGCAACACTGAAGCTTTCTTT

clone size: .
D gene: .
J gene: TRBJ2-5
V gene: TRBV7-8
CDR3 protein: CASSPPHRQETQYF
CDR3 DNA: TGTGCCAGCAGCCCCCCCCACCGGCAAGAGACCCAGTACTTC

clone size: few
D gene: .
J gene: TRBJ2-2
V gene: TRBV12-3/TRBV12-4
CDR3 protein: CASTLRDTGELFF
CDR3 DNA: TGTGCCAGCACCCTACGGGACACCGGGGAGCTGTTTTTT

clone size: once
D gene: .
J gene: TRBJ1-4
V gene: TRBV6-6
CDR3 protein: CASRSREGEKLFF
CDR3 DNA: TGTGCCAGCAGGAGCAGGGAGGGCGAAAAACTGTTTTTT

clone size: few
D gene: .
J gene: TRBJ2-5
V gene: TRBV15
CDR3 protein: CATSTRGGTEKETQYF
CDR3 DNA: TGTGCCACCAGCACTAGGGGCGGGACAGAAAAAGAGACCCAGTACTTC

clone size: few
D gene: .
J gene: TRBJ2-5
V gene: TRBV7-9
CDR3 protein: CASRTYTGKETQYF
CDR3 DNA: TGTGCCAGCAGAACCTACACAGGGAAGGAGACCCAGTACTTC

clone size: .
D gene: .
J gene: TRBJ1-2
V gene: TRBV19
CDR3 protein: CASSLAFDGYTF
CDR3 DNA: TGTGCCAGTAGCTTGGCATTTGATGGCTACACCTTC

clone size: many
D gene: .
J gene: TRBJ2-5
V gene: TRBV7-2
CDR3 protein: CASSLAFFAADEETQYF
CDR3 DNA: TGTGCCAGCAGCTTAGCATTTTTTGCGGCCGATGAAGAGACCCAGTACTTC

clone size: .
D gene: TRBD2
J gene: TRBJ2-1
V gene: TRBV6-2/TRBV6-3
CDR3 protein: CASSPRGATSGYNEQFF
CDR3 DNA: TGTGCCAGCAGCCCCCGGGGCGCCACTAGCGGCTACAATGAGCAGTTCTTC

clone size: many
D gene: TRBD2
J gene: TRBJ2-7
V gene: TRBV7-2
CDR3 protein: CASSRALAGLKYEQYF
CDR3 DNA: TGTGCCAGCAGCCGGGCCCTAGCGGGACTAAAATACGAGCAGTACTTC

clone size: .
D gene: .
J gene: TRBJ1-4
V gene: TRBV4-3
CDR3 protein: CASSQDSGPRAGIEKLFF
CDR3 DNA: TGCGCCAGCAGCCAAGATTCTGGCCCCAGGGCGGGTATTGAAAAACTGTTTTTT

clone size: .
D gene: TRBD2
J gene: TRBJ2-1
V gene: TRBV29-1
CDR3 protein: CSVEAGGSNNEQFF
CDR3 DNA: TGCAGCGTTGAGGCGGGAGGTAGCAACAATGAGCAGTTCTTC

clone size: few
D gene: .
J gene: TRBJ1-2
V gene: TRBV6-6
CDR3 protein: CASSSGQGFGYTF
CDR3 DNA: TGTGCCAGCAGTTCGGGGCAGGGTTTTGGCTACACCTTC